This TCR beta chain was captured by sequencing in a study of somatic mutations in cytotoxic T cells in rheumatoid arthritis (dated by TCRdb to between 2016 and 2019). Regarding the study in general: Right after diagnosis and prior to the start of any treatment, roughly 30 ml EDTA of peripheral blood was drawn from patients. Some V beta antibody-stained T-cell populations were flow-sorted on a FACSAria II or Sony SH800 at nearly 100% purity, and sorted V beta1+ cells also underwent TCRB sequencing. The study asked whether expanded CD8+ T-cell clones in newly diagnosed, untreated rheumatoid arthritis carry somatic mutations, and used TCRB deep sequencing to characterize clonality. For 60 to 80 rheumatoid arthritis patients and fewer than 25 healthy controls, TCRB deep sequencing was carried out. Patients and controls did not essentially differ in median age, which was nearly identical between the groups.

Concerning this clone: No cognate antigen has been identified for it. One base away there is no much larger clone; base qualities are not given.

The CDR3 sequence holds 15 residues, the cysteine and phenylalanine included. Only the CDR3 DNA stays, 45 bases, in frame from base 1. CDR1 is given as MNHNS and CDR2 as SASEGT, both from the germline V gene. V is reduced by 4 bases and J by 4 bases, leaving a spacing of 14 bases between them. TCRB CDR3 sequencing used the immunoSEQ assay on genomic DNA. Per the original workflow: Patient CD8+ clones larger than 1% were compared against published virus-specific TCRB sequences, and only a few matched. The analyses included only productive TCRB rearrangements. A clone was defined by a unique TCRB CDR3 sequence, and clonality was computed as a productive clonality index based on Shannon entropy. To calculate repertoire overlap between two samples, the template counts of each clone were considered relative to each sample's total templates. V-gene usage measured by flow cytometry correlated with TCRB sequencing V-gene usage, with a Spearman r of approximately 0.57. This immuneACCESS table, as held by TCRdb, lists in-frame sequences with V and J called but not all clones. Of the missing ones, under half trace to an unresolved V gene in checked studies; the others have no known cause. The D gene and trimming were derived from the DNA, and the V and J assignments and clone size from that table. The table for this sample lists roughly 13,000 clones; 65% to 80% of them were counted only once. The top ten constitute roughly 8.1% of the sample.

The investigation overall reported the following: No adjustment for multiple comparisons was made for the slight TRBV07 underrepresentation in patients. The largest CD8+ clone made up more than 20% of CD8+ cells in about an eighth of the 65 patients, and blood and synovial fluid shared several identical CD8+ TCRB sequences. There was no significant difference in CD8+ T-cell clonality between rheumatoid arthritis patients and age-matched healthy controls. Viral specificity could not be ruled out by absence from virus-specific databases, and the antigen targets of the expanded CD8+ clones remained unknown. CD8+ clonality increased with age in patients (Spearman r of about 0.45) but not in healthy controls.

Flow cytometry confirmed the purity of CD4+ and CD8+ cells that had been isolated by positive magnetic bead selection on an AutoMACS. A TCR V beta antibody panel was used in flow cytometry to screen first for clonal expansions, which were then characterized by TCRB deep sequencing of sorted CD8+ fractions. Ficoll-Paque PLUS density gradient separation was used to isolate peripheral blood mononuclear cells. DNA was extracted from CD4-enriched, CD8-enriched or PBMC samples with Nucleospin Tissue or Tissue XS kits and quantified with a Qubit 2.0 fluorometer. The chain couples TRBV6-1 to TRBJ2-1; the D region possibly corresponds to TRBD2 (5 bases align). The source material was CD8+ T cells sorted from blood. This sequence was found in an adult with rheumatoid arthritis. The CDR3 protein: CASSVPRVYYNEQFF. The bases are TGTGCCAGCAGTGTACCGCGGGTCTATTACAATGAGCAGTTCTTC.